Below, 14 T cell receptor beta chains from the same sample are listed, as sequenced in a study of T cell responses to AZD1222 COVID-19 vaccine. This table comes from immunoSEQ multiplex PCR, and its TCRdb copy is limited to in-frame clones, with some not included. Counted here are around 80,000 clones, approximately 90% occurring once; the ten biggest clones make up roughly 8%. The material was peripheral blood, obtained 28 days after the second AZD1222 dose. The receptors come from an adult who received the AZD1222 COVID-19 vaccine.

The CDR3 spells CASSQVPSSGNTIYF. The CDR3 coding sequence is TGTGCCAGCAGCCAAGTCCCGAGCTCTGGAAACACCATATATTTT. This chain uses TRBV3-1 (or the pseudogene TRBV3-2) with TRBJ1-3, with D hard to call. The germline gives CDR1 LGHDT, CDR2 YNNKEL (reference sequence). The V gene lost 1 base and the J gene lost 0 bases, with 7 bases spanning the gap. CDR3 size: 15 residues.

In nucleotides, the CDR3 is TGTGCCAGCAGTTCGATCCGGGACAGCTCCTACGAGCAGTACTTC. Its protein is CASSSIRDSSYEQYF. V is TRBV6-5 and J is TRBJ2-7; 7 bases map to TRBD1. Germline CDR1 and CDR2: MNHEY and SVGAGI. This CDR3 comprises 15 residues. With 4 bases clipped from V and 0 bases from J, the junction kept 6 bases outside the gene matches.

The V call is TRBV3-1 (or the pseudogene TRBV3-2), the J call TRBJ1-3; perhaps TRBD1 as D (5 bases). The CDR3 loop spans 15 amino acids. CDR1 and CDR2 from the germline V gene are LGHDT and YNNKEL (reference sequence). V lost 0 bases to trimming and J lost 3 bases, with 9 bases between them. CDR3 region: CASSQDRTHGNTIYF. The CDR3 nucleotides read TGTGCCAGCAGCCAAGATAGGACACATGGAAACACCATATATTTT.

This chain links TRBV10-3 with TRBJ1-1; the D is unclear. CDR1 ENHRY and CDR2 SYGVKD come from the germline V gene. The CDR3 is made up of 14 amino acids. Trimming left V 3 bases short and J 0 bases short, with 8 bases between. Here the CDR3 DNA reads TGTGCCATCAGTGACTCCAATATGAACACTGAAGCTTTCTTT. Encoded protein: CAISDSNMNTEAFF.

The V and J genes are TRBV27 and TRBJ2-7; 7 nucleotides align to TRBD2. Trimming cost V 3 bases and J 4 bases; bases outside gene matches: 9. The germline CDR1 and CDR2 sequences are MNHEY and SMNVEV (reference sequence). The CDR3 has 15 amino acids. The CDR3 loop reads CASSLTSSAPYEQYF. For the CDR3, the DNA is TGTGCCAGCAGTTTGACTAGCTCGGCCCCTTACGAGCAGTACTTC.

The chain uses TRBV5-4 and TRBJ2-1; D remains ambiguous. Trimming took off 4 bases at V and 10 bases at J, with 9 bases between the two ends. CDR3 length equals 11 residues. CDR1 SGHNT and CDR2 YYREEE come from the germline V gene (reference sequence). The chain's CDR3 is CASSGQREQFF. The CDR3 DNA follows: TGTGCCAGCAGCGGCCAACGCGAGCAGTTCTTC.

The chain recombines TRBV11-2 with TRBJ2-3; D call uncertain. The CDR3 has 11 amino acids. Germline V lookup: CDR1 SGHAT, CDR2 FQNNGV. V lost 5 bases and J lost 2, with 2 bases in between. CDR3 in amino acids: CASSHTDTQYF. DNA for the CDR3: TGTGCCAGCAGCCACACAGATACGCAGTATTTT.

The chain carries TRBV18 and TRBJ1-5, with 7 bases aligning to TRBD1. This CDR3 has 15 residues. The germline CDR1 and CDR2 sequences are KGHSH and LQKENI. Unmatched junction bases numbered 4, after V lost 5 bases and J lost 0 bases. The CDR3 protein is CASSRDRDSNQPQHF. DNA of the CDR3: TGTGCCAGCTCAAGGGACAGAGATAGCAATCAGCCCCAGCATTTT.

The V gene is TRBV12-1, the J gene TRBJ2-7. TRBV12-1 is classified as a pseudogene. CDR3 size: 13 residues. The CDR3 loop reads CASSSKATYEQYF. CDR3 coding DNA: TGTGCCAGCAGCTCTAAGGCAACCTACGAGCAGTACTTC.

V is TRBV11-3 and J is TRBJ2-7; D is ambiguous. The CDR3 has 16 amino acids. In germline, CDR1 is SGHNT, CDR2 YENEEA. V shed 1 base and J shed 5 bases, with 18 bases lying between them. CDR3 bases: TGTGCCAGCAGCTTAGCGGGTTTTTGGGTCGTCCACGAGCAGTACTTC. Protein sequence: CASSLAGFWVVHEQYF.

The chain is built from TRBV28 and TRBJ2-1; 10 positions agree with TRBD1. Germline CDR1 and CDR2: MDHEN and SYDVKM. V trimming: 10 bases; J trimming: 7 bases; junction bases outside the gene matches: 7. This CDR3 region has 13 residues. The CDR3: CATSGQGENEQFF. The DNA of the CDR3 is TGTGCCACCTCCGGACAGGGGGAAAATGAGCAGTTCTTC.

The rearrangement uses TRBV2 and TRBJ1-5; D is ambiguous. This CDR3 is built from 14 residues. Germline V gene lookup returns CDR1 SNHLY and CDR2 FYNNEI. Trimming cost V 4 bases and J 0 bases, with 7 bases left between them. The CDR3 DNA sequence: TGTGCCAGCAGTGGACTGATTAGCAATCAGCCCCAGCATTTT. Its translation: CASSGLISNQPQHF.

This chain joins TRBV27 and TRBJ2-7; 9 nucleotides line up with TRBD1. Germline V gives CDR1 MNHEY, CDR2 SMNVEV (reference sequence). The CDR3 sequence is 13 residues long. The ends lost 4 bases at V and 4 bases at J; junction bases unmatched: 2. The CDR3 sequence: CASSYRGLYEQYF. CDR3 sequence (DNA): TGTGCCAGCAGTTACAGGGGGCTGTACGAGCAGTACTTC.

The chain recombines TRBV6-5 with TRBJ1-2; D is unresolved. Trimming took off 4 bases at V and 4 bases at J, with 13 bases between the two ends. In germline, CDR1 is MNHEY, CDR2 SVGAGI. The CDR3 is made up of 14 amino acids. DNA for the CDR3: TGTGCCAGCAGTTTTTCGTCGGACGGCTATGGCTACACCTTC. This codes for CASSFSSDGYGYTF.